The T cell receptor (beta chain) under discussion was sequenced for a study of control samples from healthy donors and cancer patients. Germline-derived CDR1 and CDR2 are SGDLS and YYNGEE. Trimming pared 4 bases from V and 4 bases from J, leaving 17 bases between. CDR3 length: 16 amino acids. Only in-frame clones appear in the TCRdb table, and some are missing; sequencing was by immunoSEQ multiplex PCR. The sample includes over 150,000 clones, 80% to 95% of them seen just once. This clone was observed a single time. The TCR comes from a woman between 40 and 55 years old in good health. Sequences were obtained from blood. The chain recombines TRBV9 with TRBJ1-4; D gene uncertain. CDR3 protein: CASSPSRAPGNEKLFF. The CDR3 DNA is TGTGCCAGCAGCCCATCCCGGGCTCCGGGTAATGAAAAACTGTTTTTT.